Each of the 14 T cell receptor beta chains below was sequenced from the same sample in a study of T cell clonality in common variable immunodeficiency. General study findings and limits: Fewer deletions and N-nucleotide insertions were reportedly seen in common variable immunodeficiency TCR beta sequences.

The assay was immunoSEQ multiplex PCR, and TCRdb's table has in-frame clones only and misses some. Listed for the sample are about 14,000 clones, none seen a single time. These receptors have no known antigen. The sequenced sample consisted of peripheral blood mononuclear cells. These TCRs come from a human donor with common variable immunodeficiency.

The sample holds a few counts of this clone. The missing CDR3 end, 3 residues past where the read stops, is filled in from the germline J gene. The chain recombines TRBV7-9 with TRBJ2-7; D call uncertain. CDR3 length equals 15 residues. From germline, CDR1 is SEHNR and CDR2 FQNEAQ (reference sequence). V gave up 1 base and J gave up 5 bases, with 15 bases separating them. CDR3 DNA (partial): TGTGCCAGCAGCTTAGATCCGGTTTGGTCGGACGAG. Its protein product is CASSLDPVWSDE. The full CDR3 protein is CASSLDPVWSDEQYF. The complete variable domain, with remaining parts taken from reference TRBV7-9 and TRBJ2-7, reads DTGVSQNPRHKITKRGQNVTFRCDPISEHNRLYWYRQTLGQGPEFLTYFQNEAQLEKSRLLSDRFSAERPKGSFSTLEIQRTEQGDSAMYLCASSLDPVWSDEQYFGPGTRLTVT.

On this clone: Coverage ceases 3 residues before the CDR3 finishes, and the germline J gene fills in the end. V and J are TRBV7-2 and TRBJ2-7, with TRBD1 matching 10 bases. V trimming: 8 bases; J trimming: 3 bases; junction bases outside the gene matches: 7. There are 14 residues in the CDR3. Germline V lookup: CDR1 SGHTA, CDR2 FQGNSA. CDR3 sequence: CASWTGGPFYEQYF. Incomplete CDR3 DNA: TGTGCCAGCTGGACAGGGGGACCCTTCTACGAG.

This clone was detected a few times. The read finishes 3 residues shy of the CDR3 end, and the germline J gene is used to complete it. The gene calls are TRBV30 and TRBJ1-3; D possibly corresponds to TRBD1 (5 bases). Trimming removed 2 bases from V and 0 bases from J, with 23 bases in between. Germline V lookup: CDR1 GTSNPN, CDR2 SVGIG (reference sequence). CDR3 length equals 19 residues. Incomplete CDR3 DNA: TGTGCCTGGAGTCGACAGAGGCAGACGAGACCAAGCTCTGGAAACACC. Translated: CAWSRQRQTRPSSGNT. The whole CDR3 protein is CAWSRQRQTRPSSGNTIYF.

The sample holds a few counts of this clone. Incomplete CDR3 DNA: TGTGCCAGTAGTATAGAAGGGACTTTCGGGTCCCTGGTGGATACG. Encoded protein: CASSIEGTFGSLVDT. Given in full, the CDR3 is CASSIEGTFGSLVDTQYF. The chain is built from TRBV19 and TRBJ2-3, with D maybe TRBD2 (6 bases). The read ends 3 residues before the CDR3 terminus; that terminus is restored from the germline J gene. Trimming pared 0 bases from V and 6 bases from J, leaving 22 bases between. Germline CDR1 is LNHDA and CDR2 is SQIVND (reference sequence). The CDR3 totals 18 residues. Filled out from reference TRBV19 and TRBJ2-3, the complete variable domain reads DGGITQSPKYLFRKEGQNVTLSCEQNLNHDAMYWYRQDPGQGLRLIYYSQIVNDFQKGDIAEGYSVSREKKESFPLTVTSAQKNPTAFYLCASSIEGTFGSLVDTQYFGPGTRLTVL.

Note on this clone: The DNA ends 3 residues before the CDR3 does, and the rest of the CDR3 is filled in from the germline J gene. J is TRBJ2-7 and V is TRBV18; the D is unclear. In germline, CDR1 is KGHSH, CDR2 LQKENI. The CDR3 extends over 14 amino acids. V lost 1 base and J 2 bases, leaving 9 bases between the germline ends. This CDR3 is CASSPQGYTYEQYF. The CDR3 DNA, read in part, is TGTGCCAGCTCACCACAGGGTTACACCTACGAG.

About this clone itself: The CDR3 end is not reached by the read, which stops 3 residues before it; the germline J gene fills it in. The V call is TRBV7-9, the J call TRBJ1-1; D unresolved. The germline CDR1 and CDR2 sequences are SEHNR and FQNEAQ (reference sequence). Trimming stripped 1 base from V and 5 bases from J, with 11 bases between. The length of the CDR3 is 14 residues. Incomplete CDR3 DNA: TGTGCCAGCAGCTTAGACCCAACGGGGACTGAA. It encodes CASSLDPTGTE. The complete CDR3 sequence is CASSLDPTGTEAFF.

This clone was observed a few times. With the read ending 3 residues before the CDR3 end, the germline J gene is used to fill in that end. The chain joins TRBV19 to TRBJ1-2; 12 nucleotides agree with TRBD1. CDR3 size: 15 residues. V shed 7 bases and J 4 bases; nucleotides not matched to a gene: 7. From germline, CDR1 is LNHDA and CDR2 SQIVND (reference sequence). The sequenced CDR3 bases are TGTGCCAGTACCCCGGGACAGGGGGCGATCTATGGC. Encoded protein: CASTPGQGAIYG. Given in full, the CDR3 is CASTPGQGAIYGYTF.

Notes on this clone: The CDR3 goes on 3 residues after the read ends, and that part is filled in from the germline J gene. V gene TRBV2 combines with J gene TRBJ1-1; D call uncertain. The V gene lost 3 bases and the J gene lost 6 bases, with 17 bases spanning the gap. Per the germline V gene, CDR1 is SNHLY and CDR2 is FYNNEI. CDR3 length: 15 residues. CDR3 bases read: TGTGCCAGCAGTGACCTGCCAGGAGCAGAATCTGAA. The encoded protein is CASSDLPGAESE. The full-length CDR3 reads as CASSDLPGAESEAFF.

A note on this clone: The sequence runs out 3 residues before the end of the CDR3; the remainder is reconstructed from the germline J gene. The chain carries TRBV19 and TRBJ1-2, with TRBD1 as a possible D gene (6 bases). With 0 bases removed from V and 4 bases from J, the gap between germline ends came to 9 bases. CDR3 length: 14 residues. Germline CDR1 and CDR2: LNHDA and SQIVND (reference sequence). Incomplete CDR3 DNA: TGTGCCAGTAGTATAGAGGGACAATTCTATGGC. It specifies CASSIEGQFYG. The entire CDR3 is CASSIEGQFYGYTF.

To note about this clone: Coverage ceases 3 residues before the CDR3 finishes, and the germline J gene fills in the end. The sample has other DNA sequences that encode this CDR3 too. The chain employs TRBV18 and TRBJ1-6; D is possibly TRBD1 (6 bases). The V and J ends lost 3 bases and 6 bases respectively, with 9 bases between them. Per the germline V gene, CDR1 is KGHSH and CDR2 is LQKENI. The CDR3 runs 14 residues. The CDR3 protein is CASSPQGSNSPLHF. The sequenced part of the CDR3 DNA is TGTGCCAGCTCACCTCAGGGGTCTAATTCACCC.

Of note for this clone: The sequenced fragment ends 3 residues before the CDR3 boundary, so the rest is inferred from the germline J gene. This chain joins TRBV7-6 and TRBJ2-5, with D possibly matching TRBD2 (6 bases). Germline V gives CDR1 SGHVS, CDR2 FNYEAQ. V shed 7 bases and J shed 4 bases, with 7 bases lying between them. The CDR3 extends over 11 amino acids. The CDR3 sequence: CASTGGETQYF. The CDR3 DNA, read in part, is TGTGCCAGCACCGGGGGAGAGACC. The full variable domain, with the rest looked up from reference TRBV7-6 and TRBJ2-5, is GAGVSQSPRYKVTKRGQDVALRCDPISGHVSLYWYRQALGQGPEFLTYFNYEAQQDKSGLPNDRFSAERPEGSISTLTIQRTEQRDSAMYRCASTGGETQYFGPGTRLLVL.

A word on this clone: The sequenced fragment ends 3 residues before the CDR3 boundary, so the rest is inferred from the germline J gene. The gene calls are TRBV7-6 and TRBJ1-1; 7 positions agree with TRBD1. The junction had 15 bases not matched to a gene; V was cut back by 5 bases and J by 0 bases. The CDR3 loop spans 18 amino acids. CDR1 and CDR2 from the germline V gene are SGHVS and FNYEAQ. CDR3 bases read: TGTGCCAGCAGCGACAGGGCCCCTAACAATTGGATGAACACTGAA. It encodes CASSDRAPNNWMNTE. The full CDR3 protein is CASSDRAPNNWMNTEAFF.

Points on this clone: Read sequence stops 3 residues before the CDR3 end, and the germline J gene provides the missing end. This chain connects TRBV2 to TRBJ1-5; 9 bases fit TRBD1. CDR1 is SNHLY and CDR2 is FYNNEI in the germline V gene. The CDR3 consists of 16 residues. The V and J ends lost 4 bases and 1 base, in that order; junction bases with no gene match: 5. The DNA read from the CDR3 is TGTGCCAGCAGTGTTTACAGGGGGCAGAGCAATCAGCCC. The encoded protein is CASSVYRGQSNQP. The whole CDR3 protein reads CASSVYRGQSNQPQHF.

About this clone itself: The read gets to within 3 residues of the CDR3 end, and the germline J gene fills in the rest. The chain recombines TRBV7-9 with TRBJ1-1; D is uncertain. The V gene lost 5 bases and the J gene lost 7 bases, with 14 bases spanning the gap. CDR1 and CDR2 from the germline V gene are SEHNR and FQNEAQ (reference sequence). The CDR3 runs 13 residues. CDR3 DNA, as far as it was read: TGTGCCAGCAGCCAACAGATAGTAAATGAA. This translates into CASSQQIVNE. The whole CDR3 protein reads CASSQQIVNEAFF.